This T cell receptor beta chain was sequenced for a study of response to subunit inactivated influenza vaccine. Regarding the study as a whole: After each seasonal influenza vaccination, few new T cells are recruited, the authors suggested.

A remark on this clonotype: Its target is unknown.

TCRdb fed the RT-PCR reads into MiXCR, producing one record per CDR3 protein. The repertoire holds around 580,000 distinct CDR3 sequences, with 12% as singletons. The CDR3 covers 15 residues. The V and J ends lost 4 bases and 1 base, in that order; junction bases with no gene match: 6. Per germline, CDR1 SGHDT and CDR2 YYEEEE. The V call is TRBV5-6, the J call TRBJ1-1; 8 nucleotides match TRBD1. The specimen comprised PBMCs from blood, sampled on the day of vaccination. This TCR was recovered from a man aged 45 to 65 who received an inactivated influenza vaccine. CDR3 sequence reads: CASSRQGQGNTEAFF. DNA for the CDR3: TGTGCCAGCAGCCGACAGGGGCAAGGGAACACTGAAGCTTTCTTT.